The next 24 T cell receptor beta chains were all read from a single sample in a study of monozygotic twins with inflammatory bowel disease. TCRdb derives one entry per CDR3 protein from the 5' RACE reads, leaving out DNA. The table for this sample gives over 110,000 distinct CDR3 sequences. The specimen was blood. These receptors were obtained from a human donor with ulcerative colitis or Crohn's disease, or a healthy co-twin of an affected twin (not recorded which).

This sequence joins TRBV10-3 and TRBJ1-5. Germline CDR1 is ENHRY and CDR2 is SYGVKD. The CDR3 consists of 12 residues. CDR3 sequence: CAIRTDNQPQHF.

The genes are TRBV5-1 and TRBJ2-4. The length of the CDR3 is 16 residues. CDR1 SGHRS and CDR2 YFSETQ come from the germline V gene. The CDR3 region is CASSLGLTIAKNIQYF.

The genes are TRBV29-1 and TRBJ2-7; the D call from TCRdb, TRBD1, cannot be confirmed without DNA. The CDR3 covers 11 residues. Germline V lookup: CDR1 SQVTM, CDR2 ANQGSEA. The CDR3 sequence: CSVRTGYEQYF.

V usage is TRBV12-3 or TRBV12-4 and J usage is TRBJ2-3; there is no DNA to check the TCRdb D call of TRBD2. This CDR3 has 14 residues. This CDR3 reads CASRRTSGADTQYF.

This rearrangement joins TRBV7-2 to TRBJ2-1; TCRdb's D call, TRBD2, is unchecked because there is no DNA. Germline lookup yields CDR1 SGHTA and CDR2 FQGNSA. The CDR3 length is 14 residues. The CDR3 sequence: CASRLDRRGGEQFF.

The gene calls are TRBV9 and TRBJ2-5; TCRdb indicates TRBD2, and absent DNA this call remains unverified. In germline, CDR1 is SGDLS, CDR2 YYNGEE. This CDR3 has 17 amino acids. The CDR3 is CASSVATSGGPQETQYF.

This rearrangement joins TRBV5-1 to TRBJ1-1; absent DNA, TCRdb's TRBD1 call cannot be checked. Per germline, CDR1 SGHRS and CDR2 YFSETQ. CDR3 length: 15 residues. CDR3 amino acids: CASSVGQGLNTEAVF.

V and J are TRBV7-3 and TRBJ1-1; as DNA is missing, the TRBD1 call by TCRdb cannot be tested. Per the germline V gene, CDR1 is SGHTA and CDR2 is FQGTGA. The CDR3 sequence is 14 residues long. The CDR3 sequence: CASSLGTLGAEAFF.

This chain joins TRBV20-1 and TRBJ2-7; with no DNA, the TCRdb D assignment of TRBD1 cannot be verified. This CDR3 has 14 residues. The germline V gene has CDR1 DFQATT and CDR2 SNEGSKA (reference sequence). CDR3 sequence: CSARTTGGSYEQYF.

The J gene is TRBJ2-7, the V gene TRBV13; checking the TCRdb D call of TRBD1 is not possible without DNA. This CDR3 contains 15 residues. Germline V gene sequence: CDR1 PRHDT, CDR2 FYEKMQ (reference sequence). CDR3 amino acids: CASSSRQGAFYEQYF. Supplemented by reference TRBV13 and TRBJ2-7, the full variable domain reads AAGVIQSPRHLIKEKRETATLKCYPIPRHDTVYWYQQGPGQDPQFLISFYEKMQSDKGSIPDRFSAQQFSDYHSELNMSSLELGDSALYFCASSSRQGAFYEQYFGPGTRLTVT.

This chain joins TRBV6-5 and TRBJ2-1. Germline V gives CDR1 MNHEY, CDR2 SVGAGI. This CDR3 comprises 14 residues. CDR3 protein: CASQFSSSYNEQFF.

This chain uses TRBV6-1 with TRBJ2-5; there is no DNA to check the TCRdb D call of TRBD2. Germline lookup yields CDR1 MNHNS and CDR2 SASEGT. The CDR3 is 15 residues long. The CDR3 is CATKLPSGGGETQYF.

This chain connects TRBV4-3 to TRBJ1-1. Germline V gene lookup returns CDR1 LGHNA and CDR2 YSLEER. The CDR3 runs 13 residues. CDR3 amino acids: CASSQVLNTEAFF.

The chain links TRBV15 to TRBJ2-1; no DNA is available, so the TRBD1 call from TCRdb remains unchecked. This CDR3 is 13 amino acids long. The germline CDR1 and CDR2 sequences are LNHNV and YYDKDF (reference sequence). The CDR3 reads CATSRDTGYEQFF.

The J gene is TRBJ1-1, the V gene TRBV28. The germline V gene encodes CDR1 MDHEN and CDR2 SYDVKM. The CDR3 covers 13 residues. The CDR3 spells CASTIIRNTEAFF.

This sequence joins TRBV29-1 and TRBJ2-5; with no DNA, the TCRdb D assignment of TRBD2 cannot be verified. Looked up from germline, CDR1 is SQVTM and CDR2 is ANQGSEA. This CDR3 is 13 amino acids long. CDR3 sequence: CSDTGTSGETQYF.

The rearrangement uses TRBV4-3 and TRBJ2-7; no DNA is available, so the TRBD2 call from TCRdb remains unchecked. Germline CDR1 LGHNA, CDR2 YSLEER. CDR3 length: 16 amino acids. CDR3 loop: CASSPAYGGGGYEQYF.

The chain combines TRBV7-2 with TRBJ2-1; checking the TCRdb D call of TRBD2 is not possible without DNA. Germline V gene sequence: CDR1 SGHTA, CDR2 FQGNSA. The CDR3 contains 16 residues. CDR3: CASSFSGAYSYNEQFF.

The CDR3: CASSSTSGGASYNEQFF. This chain connects TRBV6-5 to TRBJ2-1; TCRdb calls TRBD2, which cannot be checked without DNA. Germline CDR1 MNHEY, CDR2 SVGAGI. The CDR3 has 17 amino acids.

This chain joins TRBV5-1 and TRBJ2-7. The CDR3 totals 12 residues. Germline lookup yields CDR1 SGHRS and CDR2 YFSETQ. This CDR3 reads CASSLPMWEQYF. Combining the CDR3 with reference TRBV5-1 and TRBJ2-7 gives the whole variable domain KAGVTQTPRYLIKTRGQQVTLSCSPISGHRSVSWYQQTPGQGLQFLFEYFSETQRNKGNFPGRFSGRQFSNSRSEMNVSTLELGDSALYLCASSLPMWEQYFGPGTRLTVT.

The chain carries TRBV24-1 and TRBJ2-5; lacking DNA, the TRBD1 call made by TCRdb goes unchecked. CDR3 size: 15 residues. Germline loops: CDR1 KGHDR, CDR2 SFDVKD. The CDR3 loop reads CATSDTDSLKETQYF.

The chain recombines TRBV7-2 with TRBJ2-7; TCRdb outputs TRBD1, but without DNA this stays unchecked. The CDR3 consists of 17 residues. The V gene's germline CDR1 is SGHTA and CDR2 FQGNSA. The CDR3 loop is CASSPGGGLIGPYEQYF.

The gene calls are TRBV5-1 and TRBJ2-7; the TCRdb D gene call, TRBD2, has no DNA to confirm it. CDR1 SGHRS and CDR2 YFSETQ come from the germline V gene. This CDR3 region has 15 residues. The CDR3 sequence is CASRQGLRSSYEQYF. Full variable domain (missing parts from reference TRBV5-1 and TRBJ2-7): KAGVTQTPRYLIKTRGQQVTLSCSPISGHRSVSWYQQTPGQGLQFLFEYFSETQRNKGNFPGRFSGRQFSNSRSEMNVSTLELGDSALYLCASRQGLRSSYEQYFGPGTRLTVT.

This chain uses TRBV6-5 with TRBJ2-5; as DNA is missing, the TRBD1 call by TCRdb cannot be tested. Germline CDR1 is MNHEY and CDR2 is SVGAGI. The CDR3 runs 15 residues. CDR3 loop: CASSYLGTEKETQYF.